This is a list of T cell receptor beta chains from one sample in a study of control samples from healthy donors and cancer patients. TCRdb's table, derived via immunoSEQ multiplex PCR, lists solely in-frame clones and lacks some. This table has about 28,000 clones, 91% appearing once. What was sequenced was PBMCs. The receptors derive from a man in his fifties or sixties with lung cancer. Both conserved end residues are part of each CDR3. The D gene is left open where the match is weak. Rows may omit the clone size; those that give it use once, few, many or a size class.

- | TRBJ1-5 | TRBV12-5 | - | CASGHGTLNGNQPQHF | TGTGCTAGTGGCCATGGGACTCTTAATGGCAATCAGCCCCAGCATTTT
- | TRBJ2-5 | TRBV3-1/TRBV3-2 | - | CASSQEGLKNGSGVGTQYF | TGTGCCAGCAGCCAAGAAGGTCTGAAGAACGGGTCTGGGGTTGGGACCCAGTACTTC
TRBD1 | TRBJ2-7 | TRBV7-2 | - | CASSSQYGTGSYEQYF | TGTGCCAGCAGCTCCCAATACGGGACAGGGAGCTACGAGCAGTACTTC
- | TRBJ2-5 | TRBV3-1/TRBV3-2 | - | CASSQGLLSRTQYF | TGTGCCAGCAGCCAAGGACTCCTTAGCAGGACCCAGTACTTC
- | TRBJ1-6 | TRBV21-1 | - | CASSIPRAGNSPLHF | TGTGCCAGCAGCATCCCGAGGGCAGGTAATTCACCCCTCCACTTT
- | TRBJ1-5 | TRBV5-1 | - | CASSLGIRQPQHF | TGCGCCAGCAGCTTGGGCATACGTCAGCCCCAGCATTTT
- | TRBJ2-3 | TRBV18 | - | CASSPAASTDTQYF | TGTGCCAGCTCACCGGCAGCTAGCACAGATACGCAGTATTTT
TRBD1 | TRBJ2-7 | TRBV5-1 | - | CASSGDRAYEQYF | TGCGCCAGCAGCGGGGACAGGGCCTACGAGCAGTACTTC
- | TRBJ1-1 | TRBV2 | - | CASEGGHLTEAFF | TGTGCCTCAGAGGGAGGACACCTCACTGAAGCTTTCTTT
- | TRBJ1-1 | TRBV19 | - | CASSIRKNTEAFF | TGTGCCAGTAGTATACGGAAGAACACTGAAGCTTTCTTT
- | TRBJ1-5 | TRBV6-5 | - | CASRQGVNQPQHF | TGTGCCAGCAGACAGGGAGTTAATCAGCCCCAGCATTTT
TRBD1 | TRBJ1-2 | TRBV5-6 | - | CASTQSGQGDNYGYTF | TGTGCCAGCACTCAGAGCGGACAGGGGGATAACTATGGCTACACCTTC
TRBD1 | TRBJ1-1 | TRBV7-3 | - | CASSSYRGRAFF | TGTGCCAGCAGCTCATACAGGGGTAGGGCTTTCTTT
- | TRBJ1-4 | TRBV7-9 | - | CASSRRQAPNEKLFF | TGTGCCAGCAGCCGGCGGCAGGCGCCGAATGAAAAACTGTTTTTT
TRBD2 | TRBJ2-5 | TRBV5-1 | - | CASSSGTSGGAAETQYF | TGCGCCAGCAGCTCTGGCACTAGCGGGGGGGCCGCAGAGACCCAGTACTTC
TRBD2 | TRBJ2-1 | TRBV2 | - | CASIPEASGTISYNEQFF | TGTGCCAGCATCCCGGAGGCTAGCGGGACTATCTCCTACAATGAGCAGTTCTTC
- | TRBJ1-2 | TRBV2 | - | CASSPGPTGYTF | TGTGCCAGCAGTCCCGGGCCGACCGGCTACACCTTC
- | TRBJ2-3 | TRBV7-2 | - | CASSLEGGATDTQYF | TGTGCCAGCAGCTTAGAAGGGGGGGCGACAGATACGCAGTATTTT
- | TRBJ1-3 | TRBV5-8 | - | CASSLVRINSGNTIYF | TGTGCCAGCAGCTTGGTGAGGATAAACTCTGGAAACACCATATATTTT
TRBD2 | TRBJ2-7 | TRBV27 | large | CASSLTRGLLNEQYF | TGTGCCAGCAGTTTAACAAGGGGACTACTCAACGAGCAGTACTTC
- | TRBJ1-5 | TRBV6-5 | few | CASSRQRSSNQPQHF | TGTGCCAGCAGTCGCCAGAGAAGTAGCAATCAGCCCCAGCATTTT
TRBD1 | TRBJ2-1 | TRBV29-1 | - | CSVGRQGAYNEQFF | TGCAGCGTTGGCAGACAGGGGGCCTACAATGAGCAGTTCTTC
- | TRBJ1-6 | TRBV7-9 | - | CASSLARGALHF | TGTGCCAGCAGCTTAGCCAGGGGAGCCCTCCACTTT
- | TRBJ2-5 | TRBV7-2 | - | CASSIQGGETQYF | TGTGCCAGCAGCATTCAGGGTGGAGAGACCCAGTACTTC
- | TRBJ1-5 | TRBV4-3 | - | CASSQVGKWSNQPQHF | TGCGCCAGCAGCCAAGTAGGTAAATGGAGCAATCAGCCCCAGCATTTT
- | TRBJ2-1 | TRBV7-7 | - | CASSWTSTGEQFF | TGTGCTAGCAGCTGGACTTCTACCGGGGAGCAGTTCTTC
- | TRBJ1-4 | TRBV12-5 | - | CASGLGGVNEKLFF | TGTGCTAGTGGCCTTGGAGGGGTTAATGAAAAACTGTTTTTT
TRBD2 | TRBJ2-5 | TRBV7-2 | once | CASSQSWGGAQYF | TGTGCCAGCAGTCAGAGTTGGGGGGGGGCCCAGTACTTC
- | TRBJ1-1 | TRBV28 | - | CASSLKGTGEAFF | TGTGCCAGCAGTTTAAAGGGAACAGGGGAAGCTTTCTTT
TRBD2 | TRBJ2-1 | TRBV5-8 | - | CASSSGTSGGLYEQFF | TGTGCCAGCAGTTCCGGGACTAGCGGGGGGTTGTATGAGCAGTTCTTC
TRBD1 | TRBJ2-7 | TRBV6-6 | - | CASSYRDSRNEQYF | TGTGCCAGCAGTTACCGGGACAGTCGGAACGAGCAGTACTTC
- | TRBJ2-6 | TRBV28 | - | CASSLYGISGANVLTF | TGTGCCAGCAGTTTATATGGCATCTCTGGGGCCAACGTCCTGACTTTC
TRBD1 | TRBJ1-6 | TRBV6-6 | - | CASSTDRGRSPLHF | TGTGCCAGCAGTACCGACAGGGGTAGGTCACCCCTCCACTTT
- | TRBJ2-7 | TRBV6-5 | once | CASTTDFSYEQYF | TGTGCCAGCACAACTGACTTCTCCTACGAGCAGTACTTC
TRBD1 | TRBJ2-7 | TRBV6-2/TRBV6-3 | few | CASSPDRDYEQYF | TGTGCCAGCAGCCCGGACAGGGACTACGAGCAGTACTTC
- | TRBJ2-5 | TRBV4-1 | - | CASSRSALFQETQYF | TGCGCCAGCAGTCGCTCGGCCCTATTCCAAGAGACCCAGTACTTC
TRBD1 | TRBJ1-2 | TRBV19 | once | CASSGDRGNQDGYTF | TGTGCCAGTAGTGGGGACAGGGGTAATCAGGATGGCTACACCTTC
TRBD1 | TRBJ1-5 | TRBV27 | - | CASSRGQDGGQPQHF | TGTGCCAGCAGCCGGGGACAGGACGGGGGTCAGCCCCAGCATTTT
- | TRBJ2-2 | TRBV4-3 | once | CASSPRPAGGGELFF | TGCGCCAGCAGCCCTCGCCCAGCAGGCGGCGGGGAGCTGTTTTTT
- | TRBJ1-5 | TRBV6-2/TRBV6-3 | - | CASSYLLSPSNQPQHF | TGTGCCAGCAGTTACCTCCTGAGTCCTAGCAATCAGCCCCAGCATTTT
- | TRBJ2-3 | TRBV4-3 | - | CASSQEVRSVAVTDTQYF | TGCGCCAGCAGCCAAGAAGTGCGGTCGGTAGCGGTCACAGATACGCAGTATTTT
- | TRBJ1-2 | TRBV10-3 | - | CAIRDLTGQPSSNYGYTF | TGTGCCATCAGGGATCTTACCGGACAGCCGAGCTCTAACTATGGCTACACCTTC
- | TRBJ1-3 | TRBV6-6 | - | CASTYPNSGNTIYF | TGTGCCAGCACCTACCCCAACTCTGGAAACACCATATATTTT
- | TRBJ2-7 | TRBV6-5 | - | CASSLELGDEYF | TGTGCCAGCAGTCTAGAGTTAGGGGACGAGTACTTC
TRBD1 | TRBJ1-6 | TRBV27 | - | CASSPGTGVVYNSPLHF | TGTGCCAGCAGTCCGGGGACAGGGGTTGTTTATAATTCACCCCTCCACTTT
- | TRBJ1-5 | TRBV2 | - | CASSEGTLYSNQPQHF | TGTGCCAGCAGTGAGGGGACACTGTATAGCAATCAGCCCCAGCATTTT
- | TRBJ2-5 | TRBV27 | once | CASSKETQYF | TGTGCCAGCAGCAAAGAGACCCAGTACTTC
TRBD1 | TRBJ1-1 | TRBV12-5 | - | CASGLVLGTGTMNTEAFF | TGTGCTAGTGGTTTGGTACTCGGGACAGGGACAATGAACACTGAAGCTTTCTTT
- | TRBJ2-5 | TRBV7-9 | - | CASSLGQARYQETQYF | TGTGCCAGCAGCTTAGGCCAGGCCCGGTACCAAGAGACCCAGTACTTC
- | TRBJ2-7 | TRBV5-6 | - | CASSLKNRYSYEQYF | TGTGCCAGCAGCTTGAAGAACAGGTACTCCTACGAGCAGTACTTC
- | TRBJ1-2 | TRBV4-3 | - | CASSQDLGGPGYGYTF | TGCGCCAGCAGCCAAGATCTGGGGGGGCCAGGGTATGGCTACACCTTC
- | TRBJ2-4 | TRBV13 | - | CASSLSAGGNIQYF | TGTGCCAGCAGCTTATCAGCAGGGGGGAACATTCAGTACTTC
- | TRBJ2-7 | TRBV27 | - | CASSLYGTLGTYYEQYF | TGTGCCAGCAGTTTATACGGGACCCTAGGGACGTATTACGAGCAGTACTTC
- | TRBJ1-2 | TRBV7-2 | - | CASSPRDGGRYGYTF | TGTGCCAGCAGCCCCCGGGACGGTGGAAGGTATGGCTACACCTTC
TRBD1 | TRBJ1-5 | TRBV7-2 | - | CASSSTGINQPQHF | TGTGCCAGCAGCTCGACAGGGATCAATCAGCCCCAGCATTTT
TRBD2 | TRBJ2-2 | TRBV7-2 | - | CASSFPASGKGELFF | TGTGCCAGCAGCTTTCCTGCTAGCGGTAAAGGGGAGCTGTTTTTT
- | TRBJ1-2 | TRBV3-1/TRBV3-2 | few | CASSHGGAYGYTF | TGTGCCAGCAGCCATGGGGGGGCGTATGGCTACACCTTC
- | TRBJ1-5 | TRBV19 | - | CASTKQQGYSNQPQHF | TGTGCCAGTACTAAACAACAGGGATATAGCAATCAGCCCCAGCATTTT